A single sample gave rise to the 22 T cell receptor beta chains below, sequenced in a study of blood T cell repertoires in COVID-19. Assay: immunoSEQ multiplex PCR; the TCRdb copy retains only in-frame clones and omits some. Of about 270,000 clones listed, approximately 84% are singletons. Sample: peripheral blood. The receptors were sampled from a human donor with COVID-19, enrolled during active disease. The donor label of this sample is uncertain.

The gene calls are TRBV9 and TRBJ1-2; maybe TRBD1 (5 bases). The V end lost 1 base, the J end lost 7 bases, and 17 bases lay between the germline ends. The CDR3 extends over 15 amino acids. Germline V lookup: CDR1 SGDLS, CDR2 YYNGEE. For the CDR3, the DNA is TGTGCCAGCAGCGTAACCGGGACGGAGGGTTTTGGCTACACCTTC. The encoded protein is CASSVTGTEGFGYTF.

The chain employs TRBV5-8 and TRBJ2-5, with 8 positions matching TRBD1. V trimming: 4 bases; J trimming: 1 base; junction bases outside the gene matches: 6. The CDR3 has 15 amino acids. Germline values: CDR1 SGHTS, CDR2 YDEGEE. DNA of the CDR3: TGTGCCAGCAGCATCGGACAGGGCGTCCAAGAGACCCAGTACTTC. It specifies CASSIGQGVQETQYF.

The gene calls are TRBV3-1 (or the pseudogene TRBV3-2) and TRBJ2-5; 7 positions agree with TRBD2. This CDR3 has 14 residues. J gave up 5 bases and V 4 bases, and 7 bases lay outside the gene matches. In germline, CDR1 is LGHDT, CDR2 YNNKEL (reference sequence). The CDR3 region has the DNA TGTGCCAGCAGCCCGACTAGCAAGGCGGAGACCCAGTACTTC. Its translation is CASSPTSKAETQYF.

The chain couples TRBV6-1 to TRBJ2-2, with D possibly TRBD2 on 5 matching bases. The CDR3 is 14 residues long. Looked up from germline, CDR1 is MNHNS and CDR2 is SASEGT. Deletions cut 2 bases from V and 6 bases from J, with 10 bases between. CDR3 nucleotide sequence: TGTGCCAGCAGTGAAATCCGAGGGCCCGGGGAGCTGTTTTTT. It yields the protein CASSEIRGPGELFF.

Here the CDR3 reads CASSLNRGLTEAFF. CDR3 bases: TGTGCCAGCAGCCTCAACAGGGGGCTCACTGAAGCTTTCTTT. The rearrangement joins TRBV28 to TRBJ1-1, with 9 bases matching TRBD1. V lost 6 bases and J lost 4; bases outside the gene matches: 6. There are 14 residues in the CDR3. Germline V gene data show CDR1 as MDHEN and CDR2 as SYDVKM.

The sample holds one count of this clone. The chain has TRBV4-3 and TRBJ1-4; 7 bases agree with TRBD1. The CDR3 length is 19 residues. The V gene end was trimmed by 5 bases and the J gene end by 4 bases; junction bases not matched to a gene: 19. Germline V gene sequence: CDR1 LGHNA, CDR2 YSLEER. The CDR3 DNA reads TGCGCCAGCAGCGCTCGATTAATGACGGGGACAGCCTTTAATGAAAAACTGTTTTTT. It encodes CASSARLMTGTAFNEKLFF.

V gene TRBV7-8 combines with J gene TRBJ2-2; D not certain. CDR3 length: 14 residues. Deletions cut 1 base from V and 3 bases from J, with 6 bases between. Germline V gives CDR1 SGHVS, CDR2 FQNEAQ. CDR3 in DNA: TGTGCCAGCAGCTTAGTGGGCGACACCGGGGAGCTGTTTTTT. Its translation: CASSLVGDTGELFF.

This clone was detected once. This chain uses TRBV2 with TRBJ2-5; D not certain. Trimming stripped 3 bases from V and 5 bases from J, with 4 bases between. The CDR3 runs 11 residues. CDR1 is SNHLY, CDR2 FYNNEI, per germline. The CDR3 DNA is TGTGCCAGCAGTGAGGAGGAGACCCAGTACTTC. Residues: CASSEEETQYF.

The rearrangement links TRBV18 to TRBJ2-7; weak D call: TRBD1 (5 bases). Deletions cut 4 bases from V and 7 bases from J, with 11 bases between. The CDR3 consists of 12 residues. Looked up from germline, CDR1 is KGHSH and CDR2 is LQKENI. For the CDR3, the DNA is TGTGCCAGCTCACTCAGGGATGGAGAGCAGTACTTC. As protein: CASSLRDGEQYF.

The DNA of the CDR3 is TGTGCCAGCAGTTTAGGCGGGAGCCCTCGTCTTGAGCAGTTCTTC. Its translation: CASSLGGSPRLEQFF. The chain recombines TRBV28 with TRBJ2-1; 7 bases line up with TRBD2. Germline loops: CDR1 MDHEN, CDR2 SYDVKM. The CDR3 contains 15 residues. With 2 bases clipped from V and 9 bases from J, the junction kept 10 bases outside the gene matches.

This chain joins TRBV29-1 and TRBJ2-1; the match to TRBD2 covers 9 bases. The CDR3 has 17 residues. CDR1 is SQVTM, CDR2 ANQGSEA, per germline. The junction had 12 bases not matched to a gene; V was cut back by 6 bases and J by 0 bases. CDR3 loop: CSVRASGTSSSYNEQFF. The DNA of the CDR3 is TGCAGCGTCCGGGCTAGCGGGACTTCGAGCTCCTACAATGAGCAGTTCTTC.

This sequence joins TRBV5-1 and TRBJ2-1; TRBD2 agrees at 10 bases. Germline V gene sequence: CDR1 SGHRS, CDR2 YFSETQ. The CDR3 length is 15 residues. V was pared by 0 bases and J by 8 bases, with 5 bases of the junction left unmatched. CDR3 sequence (DNA): TGCGCCAGCAGCTTGGTCCTAGCGGGAGAGGATGAGCAGTTCTTC. Translation: CASSLVLAGEDEQFF. The full variable domain, in which reference TRBV5-1 and TRBJ2-1 provide the parts outside the CDR3, is KAGVTQTPRYLIKTRGQQVTLSCSPISGHRSVSWYQQTPGQGLQFLFEYFSETQRNKGNFPGRFSGRQFSNSRSEMNVSTLELGDSALYLCASSLVLAGEDEQFFGPGTRLTVL.

V is TRBV6-5 and J is TRBJ1-2; D might be TRBD1 (5 bases). Germline values: CDR1 MNHEY, CDR2 SVGAGI. V lost 4 bases, J lost 6 bases, and 15 bases lay in between. The CDR3 extends over 14 amino acids. The CDR3 region has the DNA TGTGCCAGCAGTTCCTCGTTCAGGGTAGATGGCTACACCTTC. It encodes CASSSSFRVDGYTF.

The chain carries TRBV7-9 and TRBJ2-1, with D unresolved. V lost 7 bases, J lost 0 bases, and 7 bases lay in between. Looked up from germline, CDR1 is SEHNR and CDR2 is FQNEAQ (reference sequence). The CDR3 runs 13 residues. CDR3 sequence reads: CASKESSYNEQFF. CDR3 nucleotide sequence: TGTGCCAGCAAAGAGAGCTCCTACAATGAGCAGTTCTTC.

The chain employs TRBV14 and TRBJ2-3; D possibly corresponds to TRBD2 (6 bases). Germline lookup yields CDR1 SGHDN and CDR2 FVKESK. The CDR3 is 12 residues long. V lost 7 bases and J lost 4, with 9 bases in between. CDR3 in amino acids: CASMGLSDTQYF. The CDR3 DNA reads as TGTGCCAGCATGGGACTCTCAGATACGCAGTATTTT.

This rearrangement joins TRBV27 to TRBJ2-5; 7 bases line up with TRBD1. Germline values: CDR1 MNHEY, CDR2 SMNVEV (reference sequence). With 8 bases clipped from V and 5 bases from J, the junction kept 8 bases outside the gene matches. This CDR3 spans 13 amino acids. CDR3 protein: CASAGGKWETQYF. CDR3 DNA: TGTGCCAGCGCAGGGGGAAAATGGGAGACCCAGTACTTC.

V is TRBV4-1 and J is TRBJ2-5, with TRBD2 matching 7 bases. The CDR3 sequence is 17 residues long. The germline V gene encodes CDR1 MGHRA and CDR2 YSYEKL. The trim removed 0 bases at V and 5 bases at J, leaving 12 bases unmatched. The DNA of the CDR3 is TGCGCCAGCAGCCAAGATTACTCTTCGGCGGGAGAGGAGACCCAGTACTTC. Encoded protein: CASSQDYSSAGEETQYF.

The chain carries TRBV19 and TRBJ1-6; D may be TRBD1 (6 bases). Germline values: CDR1 LNHDA, CDR2 SQIVND (reference sequence). The CDR3 spans 14 residues. Trimming left V 3 bases short and J 10 bases short, with 13 bases between. CDR3 sequence (DNA): TGTGCCAGTAGTATGACGGACAGTAGGTCACCCCTCCACTTT. The encoded protein is CASSMTDSRSPLHF.

This chain uses TRBV5-4 with TRBJ2-7; D may be TRBD2 (6 bases). V was clipped by 4 bases and J by 1 base, with 18 bases between them. The CDR3 contains 16 residues. Germline CDR1 reads SGHNT; CDR2 reads YYREEE (reference sequence). This chain's CDR3 is CASSPGKGGRSYEQYF. DNA of the CDR3: TGTGCCAGCAGCCCCGGGAAGGGAGGCCGATCCTACGAGCAGTACTTC. Based on the CDR3 plus reference TRBV5-4 and TRBJ2-7, the full variable domain is ETGVTQSPTHLIKTRGQQVTLRCSSQSGHNTVSWYQQALGQGPQFIFQYYREEENGRGNFPPRFSGLQFPNYSSELNVNALELDDSALYLCASSPGKGGRSYEQYFGPGTRLTVT.

This clone has only one observation. This rearrangement joins TRBV10-2 to TRBJ2-3, with 12 nucleotides matching TRBD2. The V and J ends lost 3 bases and 0 bases, in that order; junction bases with no gene match: 7. The germline gives CDR1 WSHSY, CDR2 SAAADI. CDR3 size: 18 residues. The DNA for the CDR3 is TGCGCCAGCAGTGATAGGACCGGGACTAGCGGGAGCACAGATACGCAGTATTTT. Translated: CASSDRTGTSGSTDTQYF.

The chain couples TRBV11-2 to TRBJ1-6; D possibly corresponds to TRBD1 (5 bases). The CDR3 is 14 residues long. CDR1 and CDR2 (germline): SGHAT, FQNNGV. Trimming took 7 bases from V and 5 from J, leaving 12 bases between them. For the CDR3, the DNA is TGTGCCAGCACCAAGGGGTTTAATAATTCACCCCTCCACTTT. Translated, it gives CASTKGFNNSPLHF.

The V and J genes are TRBV30 and TRBJ1-1, with D perhaps TRBD1 (5 bases). The CDR3 extends over 14 amino acids. V lost 4 bases to trimming and J lost 3 bases, with 15 bases between them. Looked up from germline, CDR1 is GTSNPN and CDR2 is SVGIG (reference sequence). This chain's CDR3 is CAWTRSGSDTEAFF. CDR3 DNA sequence: TGTGCCTGGACCAGATCAGGGTCGGACACTGAAGCTTTCTTT.